The 14 T cell receptor beta chains reported below all come from one sample, sequenced in a study of T cell responses to AZD1222 COVID-19 vaccine. Clones were sequenced by immunoSEQ multiplex PCR, and TCRdb holds only the in-frame ones, with some missing. Among approximately 94,000 clones listed, about 87% were seen once. The sample was peripheral blood, taken on day 0 of AZD1222 vaccination. All receptors derive from an adult in good health.

The chain couples TRBV27 to TRBJ2-7, with D unresolved. Germline V gives CDR1 MNHEY, CDR2 SMNVEV (reference sequence). The CDR3 runs to 9 residues. V was shortened by 11 bases and J by 2 bases, with 4 bases between the two germline ends. The CDR3 coding sequence is TGTGCCCCGACCTACGAGCAGTACTTC. Protein sequence: CAPTYEQYF.

The chain couples TRBV2 to TRBJ2-7, with 10 positions matching TRBD2. J was trimmed by 3 bases and V by 6 bases; bases with no gene match: 5. The CDR3 has 14 residues. Germline loops: CDR1 SNHLY, CDR2 FYNNEI. The CDR3 spells CASRPGTSDYEQYF. CDR3 in DNA: TGTGCCAGCAGACCCGGGACTAGCGACTACGAGCAGTACTTC.

The V gene is TRBV5-1, the J gene TRBJ2-7; D gene ambiguous. Trimming shortened V by 4 bases and J by 6 bases, and 17 bases separated the two germline ends. The CDR3 consists of 14 residues. Germline CDR1 is SGHRS and CDR2 is YFSETQ. This CDR3 reads CASSPGPSSVEQYF. Written as DNA, the CDR3 is TGCGCCAGCAGCCCCGGACCCTCCTCGGTCGAGCAGTACTTC.

The chain joins TRBV6-4 to TRBJ2-3, with D possibly TRBD1 on 8 matching bases. The CDR3 consists of 14 residues. Germline CDR1 MRHNA, CDR2 SNTAGT. V lost 10 bases, J lost 1 base, and 15 bases lay in between. The CDR3 sequence: CATGQGGGTDTQYF. CDR3 sequence (DNA): TGTGCCACCGGACAGGGAGGGGGCACAGATACGCAGTATTTT.

The V call is TRBV4-3, the J call TRBJ1-4; D may be TRBD1 (6 bases). Germline V lookup: CDR1 LGHNA, CDR2 YSLEER. V lost 10 bases and J 2 bases, leaving 8 bases between the germline ends. The CDR3 loop spans 12 amino acids. The CDR3: CATQGTNEKLFF. Written as DNA, the CDR3 is TGCGCCACTCAGGGGACTAATGAAAAACTGTTTTTT.

This clone was observed once. V and J are TRBV28 and TRBJ1-5, with D tentatively TRBD1 (6 bases). The CDR3 sequence is 15 residues long. The V gene lost 6 bases and the J gene lost 4 bases, with 16 bases spanning the gap. Germline V lookup: CDR1 MDHEN, CDR2 SYDVKM. CDR3 DNA: TGTGCCAGCAGAAAGGGGGGCCCGGCAAATCAGCCCCAGCATTTT. It specifies CASRKGGPANQPQHF. Complete variable domain (other parts from reference TRBV28 and TRBJ1-5): DVKVTQSSRYLVKRTGEKVFLECVQDMDHENMFWYRQDPGLGLRLIYFSYDVKMKEKGDIPEGYSVSREKKERFSLILESASTNQTSMYLCASRKGGPANQPQHFGDGTRLSIL.

This clone was seen just once. The V and J genes are TRBV30 and TRBJ1-2, with D maybe TRBD1 (6 bases). The germline V gene encodes CDR1 GTSNPN and CDR2 SVGIG (reference sequence). V lost 1 base and J 5 bases, leaving 11 bases between the germline ends. CDR3 length equals 13 residues. CDR3 DNA sequence: TGTGCCTGGAGTGCAGGGGAATCTTATGGCTACACCTTC. It translates to CAWSAGESYGYTF.

This chain joins TRBV2 and TRBJ2-1, with 14 bases that match TRBD2. V lost 4 bases and J lost 9; bases outside the gene matches: 5. Per the germline V gene, CDR1 is SNHLY and CDR2 is FYNNEI. The CDR3 runs 15 residues. CDR3 bases: TGTGCCAGCAGTGGACTAGCGGGAGGGCCGGGTGAGCAGTTCTTC. It is translated as CASSGLAGGPGEQFF.

V is TRBV5-1 and J is TRBJ1-3; D is undetermined. CDR3 size: 15 residues. The germline gives CDR1 SGHRS, CDR2 YFSETQ. The V end lost 3 bases, the J end lost 1 base, and 11 bases lay between the germline ends. CDR3 sequence reads: CASSWFGESGNTIYF. CDR3 nucleotide sequence: TGCGCCAGCAGCTGGTTTGGGGAGTCTGGAAACACCATATATTTT.

The gene calls are TRBV7-8 and TRBJ2-1, with TRBD1 as a possible D gene (5 bases). Germline V lookup: CDR1 SGHVS, CDR2 FQNEAQ. Trimming removed 5 bases at V and 8 bases at J, with 10 bases between. There are 12 residues in the CDR3. For the CDR3, the DNA is TGTGCCAGCAGCGTTGTAGGGGATGAGCAGTTCTTC. Translating gives CASSVVGDEQFF.

The V call is TRBV19, the J call TRBJ1-1; D gene unclear. V gave up 7 bases and J gave up 1 base, with 10 bases separating them. Per germline, CDR1 LNHDA and CDR2 SQIVND (reference sequence). The CDR3 sequence is 13 residues long. The CDR3 protein is CASNVPGNTEAFF. The DNA of the CDR3 is TGTGCCAGTAATGTCCCAGGGAACACTGAAGCTTTCTTT.

The CDR3 reads CASSSLAVKDDTQYF. CDR3 coding DNA: TGTGCCAGCAGCTCCCTAGCGGTCAAGGACGATACGCAGTATTTT. The chain links TRBV7-6 to TRBJ2-3; TRBD2 aligns across 7 bases. CDR1 and CDR2 (germline): SGHVS, FNYEAQ. This CDR3 has 15 residues. The ends lost 4 bases at V and 6 bases at J; junction bases unmatched: 10.

The J gene is TRBJ1-3, the V gene TRBV28; D is perhaps TRBD1 (6 bases). The germline V and J ends were trimmed by 5 bases and 4 bases, with 12 bases remaining between them. The CDR3 sequence is 14 residues long. Germline CDR1 and CDR2: MDHEN and SYDVKM. In nucleotides, the CDR3 is TGTGCCAGCAGTCCGCCCGACAGGGGAAACACCATATATTTT. Its translation: CASSPPDRGNTIYF.

This clone was observed once. The gene calls are TRBV5-1 and TRBJ1-2; 7 bases are shared with TRBD1. V shed 4 bases and J 8 bases; nucleotides not matched to a gene: 11. This CDR3 has 14 amino acids. The germline V gene has CDR1 SGHRS and CDR2 YFSETQ. CDR3 sequence: CASSPGQIGYGYTF. For the CDR3, the DNA is TGCGCCAGCAGCCCGGGACAGATTGGATACGGCTACACCTTC.